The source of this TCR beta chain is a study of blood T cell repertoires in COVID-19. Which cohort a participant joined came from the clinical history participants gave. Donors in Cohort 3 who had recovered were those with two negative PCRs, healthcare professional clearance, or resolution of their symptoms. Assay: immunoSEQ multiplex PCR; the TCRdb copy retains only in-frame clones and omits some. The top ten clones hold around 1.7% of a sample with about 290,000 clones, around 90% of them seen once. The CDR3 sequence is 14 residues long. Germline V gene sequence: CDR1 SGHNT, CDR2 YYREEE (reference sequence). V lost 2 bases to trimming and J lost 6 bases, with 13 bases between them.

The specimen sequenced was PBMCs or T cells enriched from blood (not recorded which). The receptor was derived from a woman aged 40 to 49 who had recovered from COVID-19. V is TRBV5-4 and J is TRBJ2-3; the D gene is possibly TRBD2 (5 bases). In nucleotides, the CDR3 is TGTGCCAGCAGCTTAATGGGAGCCCGCGATACGCAGTATTTT. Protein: CASSLMGARDTQYF.